The 22 T cell receptor beta chains in this list originate from one sample, sequenced in a study of blood T cell repertoires in COVID-19. Clones were sequenced by immunoSEQ multiplex PCR, and TCRdb holds only the in-frame ones, with some missing. The table records approximately 110,000 clones, around 83% of them present only once. The source material was peripheral blood. The receptor source for this set is a woman older than 75 with acute or convalescent COVID-19.

The chain combines TRBV6-5 with TRBJ2-2; 10 bases are a match to TRBD2. Germline-derived CDR1 and CDR2 are MNHEY and SVGAGI. The CDR3 has 14 residues. The V and J ends lost 7 bases and 5 bases, in that order; junction bases with no gene match: 4. Written as DNA, the CDR3 is TGTGCCAGCAATCCGGGACTAGCGACCGGGGAGCTGTTTTTT. This encodes CASNPGLATGELFF.

In its sample, this clone was seen once. The chain employs TRBV19 and TRBJ2-2; unclear D gene. V was trimmed by 5 bases and J by 1 base, leaving 8 bases between them. CDR3 length equals 14 residues. Germline V gene sequence: CDR1 LNHDA, CDR2 SQIVND (reference sequence). In DNA form, the CDR3 reads TGTGCCAGTAGTGGAGTTGTGAACACCGGGGAGCTGTTTTTT. It yields the protein CASSGVVNTGELFF.

This clone was found a few times. V and J are TRBV12-5 and TRBJ1-5; D ambiguous. The CDR3 has 15 amino acids. CDR1 LGHNT and CDR2 FRNRAP come from the germline V gene. V was pared by 9 bases and J by 5 bases, with 20 bases between. The CDR3 nucleotides read TGTGCTAGCGGGGAGGGTGATACAGTGTATCAGCCCCAGCATTTT. This gives the protein CASGEGDTVYQPQHF.

DNA of the CDR3: TGTGCCAGTAGTATAGCGACACGGAATCAGCCCCAGCATTTT. Translation: CASSIATRNQPQHF. This chain connects TRBV19 to TRBJ1-5; D gene ambiguous. This CDR3 region has 14 residues. V was clipped by 1 base and J by 4 bases, with 8 bases between them. The germline CDR1 and CDR2 sequences are LNHDA and SQIVND (reference sequence). The variable domain in full, completed from reference TRBV19 and TRBJ1-5, reads DGGITQSPKYLFRKEGQNVTLSCEQNLNHDAMYWYRQDPGQGLRLIYYSQIVNDFQKGDIAEGYSVSREKKESFPLTVTSAQKNPTAFYLCASSIATRNQPQHFGDGTRLSIL.

The rearrangement links TRBV7-9 to TRBJ2-6, with D possibly matching TRBD2 (5 bases). V lost 4 bases and J 4 bases, leaving 23 bases between the germline ends. Looked up from germline, CDR1 is SEHNR and CDR2 is FQNEAQ (reference sequence). This CDR3 has 19 residues. CDR3 in DNA: TGTGCCAGCAGCTCCCTTAGAGCGGCTGCCGTAATCGGGGCCAACGTCCTGACTTTC. Protein: CASSSLRAAAVIGANVLTF.

The CDR3 loop is CASSQLASSTDTQYF. DNA of the CDR3: TGTGCCAGCAGCCAACTAGCGTCTAGCACAGATACGCAGTATTTT. The chain uses TRBV7-6 and TRBJ2-3; 7 nucleotides align to TRBD2. The CDR3 has 15 amino acids. Germline CDR1 reads SGHVS; CDR2 reads FNYEAQ. Germline trimming cut 5 bases from V and 0 bases from J; bases unmatched to any gene: 5.

In DNA, the CDR3 is TGCGCCAGCAGCCGTAGCGGGAGCACCTACGAGCAGTACGTC. Its translation: CASSRSGSTYEQYV. The genes are TRBV5-1 and TRBJ2-7; 9 nucleotides match TRBD2. V shed 4 bases, J shed 2 bases, and the junction held 4 bases outside the gene matches. Germline loops: CDR1 SGHRS, CDR2 YFSETQ. This CDR3 comprises 14 residues.

The V call is TRBV18, the J call TRBJ2-2; D ambiguous. Germline V gives CDR1 KGHSH, CDR2 LQKENI. This CDR3 comprises 12 residues. Trimming removed 8 bases at V and 1 base at J, with 5 bases between. The CDR3 region has the DNA TGTGCCAGCACTCGGAACACCGGGGAGCTGTTTTTT. The encoded protein is CASTRNTGELFF.

Regarding this clone: One end of the junction fails to match germline, which may point to a read error. DNA for the CDR3: TGTGCCAGCAGTTTTAGCCCTGGACAGGGGGTGAAGACTGAAGCTTTCTTT. The encoded protein is CASSFSPGQGVKTEAFF. The chain has TRBV27 and TRBJ1-1; 10 positions match TRBD1. CDR3 size: 17 residues. Germline lookup yields CDR1 MNHEY and CDR2 SMNVEV (reference sequence).

The chain combines TRBV6-5 with TRBJ1-1; TRBD1 might be the D (6 bases). The germline V gene has CDR1 MNHEY and CDR2 SVGAGI. The CDR3 totals 15 residues. V dropped 4 bases and J dropped 2 bases, with 14 bases sitting between them. The CDR3 nucleotides are TGTGCCAGCAGTTCCGACCCGACAGGAAACACTGAAGCTTTCTTT. Amino acids: CASSSDPTGNTEAFF.

The rearrangement uses TRBV5-1 and TRBJ2-1; 8 positions agree with TRBD2. The CDR3 covers 15 residues. CDR1 is SGHRS, CDR2 YFSETQ, per germline. V gave up 4 bases and J gave up 2 bases; unmatched junction bases: 5. In DNA form, the CDR3 reads TGCGCCAGCAGCCCGGATAGCGGGACCTACAATGAGCAGTTCTTC. Protein sequence: CASSPDSGTYNEQFF.

CDR3 sequence: CASSFLVRVIIDSYNSPLHF. The CDR3 DNA sequence: TGTGCCAGCAGCTTTCTGGTCAGGGTCATTATCGACTCCTATAATTCACCCCTCCACTTT. The genes are TRBV12-1 and TRBJ1-6; the table calls TRBD1, which could not be checked here. TRBV12-1 is a listed pseudogene. CDR3 size: 20 residues.

The rearrangement joins TRBV28 to TRBJ1-4, with TRBD1 matching over 8 bases. V shed 7 bases, J shed 3 bases, and the junction held 7 bases outside the gene matches. Per the germline V gene, CDR1 is MDHEN and CDR2 is SYDVKM. This CDR3 comprises 15 residues. The CDR3 coding sequence is TGTGCCAGCAACTCCCAGGGGGCCGCTAATGAAAAACTGTTTTTT. Translated: CASNSQGAANEKLFF.

The chain employs TRBV18 and TRBJ1-5; 11 nucleotides agree with TRBD1. The germline gives CDR1 KGHSH, CDR2 LQKENI. The CDR3 has 19 amino acids. The V segment lost 0 bases and the J segment 2 bases; nucleotides outside the gene matches: 9. This CDR3 is CASSPPGLGQGGGNQPQHF. The CDR3 bases are TGTGCCAGCTCACCACCGGGTCTGGGACAGGGGGGGGGCAATCAGCCCCAGCATTTT.

This clone was picked up a small number of times. The chain joins TRBV11-3 to TRBJ1-3; D ambiguous. Deletions cut 3 bases from V and 0 bases from J, with 12 bases between. CDR3 length equals 16 residues. Per the germline V gene, CDR1 is SGHNT and CDR2 is YENEEA. CDR3 loop: CASSFEQSFSGNTIYF. The CDR3 DNA follows: TGTGCCAGCAGCTTCGAGCAAAGCTTCTCTGGAAACACCATATATTTT.

The J gene is TRBJ2-7, the V gene TRBV19; D is possibly TRBD2 (5 bases). Per the germline V gene, CDR1 is LNHDA and CDR2 is SQIVND (reference sequence). The CDR3 loop spans 13 amino acids. The V end was cut by 3 bases, the J end by 7 bases, with 13 bases between. The CDR3 protein is CASSISHDYEQYF. CDR3 nucleotide sequence: TGTGCCAGTAGTATTAGTCATGACTATGAGCAGTACTTC. Looking up the rest from reference TRBV19 and TRBJ2-7 gives the full variable domain: DGGITQSPKYLFRKEGQNVTLSCEQNLNHDAMYWYRQDPGQGLRLIYYSQIVNDFQKGDIAEGYSVSREKKESFPLTVTSAQKNPTAFYLCASSISHDYEQYFGPGTRLTVT.

By share, this clone ranks as medium-sized. J is TRBJ2-1 and V is TRBV10-2; 10 bases agree with TRBD2. The J segment lost 8 bases and the V segment lost 1 base, leaving 8 bases of the junction unmatched. Germline lookup yields CDR1 WSHSY and CDR2 SAAADI. This CDR3 has 16 amino acids. The CDR3 bases are TGCGCCAGCAGTGAGTATCAACTAGCGGGAATCGATGAGCAGTTCTTC. It translates to CASSEYQLAGIDEQFF.

This sequence joins TRBV12-3 or TRBV12-4 and TRBJ1-1; a weak D match, TRBD1 (5 bases). The CDR3 loop spans 13 amino acids. Trimming left V 4 bases short and J 4 bases short, with 10 bases between. The CDR3 nucleotides are TGTGCCAGCAGTTCGGGGGTTGTCACTGAAGCTTTCTTT. Its translation is CASSSGVVTEAFF.

The chain has TRBV10-3 and TRBJ2-1; 12 bases align to TRBD2. There are 15 residues in the CDR3. With V trimmed by 6 bases and J by 4 bases, 4 bases remained unmatched. Germline values: CDR1 ENHRY, CDR2 SYGVKD. The CDR3 nucleotides read TGTGCCATCAGGGAGACTAGCGGGAGTTACAATGAGCAGTTCTTC. Protein: CAIRETSGSYNEQFF.

The chain couples TRBV28 to TRBJ2-1, with 7 nucleotides matching TRBD2. Per germline, CDR1 MDHEN and CDR2 SYDVKM. The ends lost 4 bases at V and 0 bases at J; junction bases unmatched: 6. CDR3 length: 16 amino acids. The CDR3 is CASSSLKRDSYNEQFF. DNA of the CDR3: TGTGCCAGCAGTTCCCTCAAGCGGGACTCCTACAATGAGCAGTTCTTC.

The CDR3 loop reads CASSPTGASYNEQFF. The CDR3 bases are TGCGCCAGCAGCCCGACAGGGGCCTCCTACAATGAGCAGTTCTTC. V and J are TRBV5-1 and TRBJ2-1; 8 nucleotides match TRBD1. CDR1 is SGHRS and CDR2 is YFSETQ in the germline V gene. V was clipped by 4 bases and J by 0 bases; unmatched bases: 3. The CDR3 covers 15 residues. Using reference TRBV5-1 and TRBJ2-1 for the parts outside the CDR3, the full variable domain is KAGVTQTPRYLIKTRGQQVTLSCSPISGHRSVSWYQQTPGQGLQFLFEYFSETQRNKGNFPGRFSGRQFSNSRSEMNVSTLELGDSALYLCASSPTGASYNEQFFGPGTRLTVL.

This chain joins TRBV30 and TRBJ1-1; D unclear. Trimming took 0 bases from V and 1 from J, leaving 6 bases between them. In germline, CDR1 is GTSNPN, CDR2 SVGIG (reference sequence). The CDR3 consists of 13 residues. CDR3 DNA sequence: TGTGCCTGGAGTGTACTAACGAACACTGAAGCTTTCTTT. Its translation is CAWSVLTNTEAFF.